A selection of T cell receptor beta chains follows, all from one sample in a study of T cells in Graves' hyperthyroidism and ophthalmopathy. TCRdb re-called the multiplex PCR reads with MiXCR, one entry per CDR3 protein. Of around 250,000 distinct CDR3 sequences listed, less than 20% are singletons. Sequences were obtained from blood. Receptors were obtained from a woman in her late teens or twenties with Graves' ophthalmopathy. Each CDR3 is given with its conserved first and last residue. Fields, in order: D gene, J gene, V gene, clone size, CDR3 protein, CDR3 DNA. The D gene is left open where the match is weak. Clone size appears in some rows only: once, few, many, or a class for an expanded clone.

d_call: TRBD2; j_call: TRBJ2-4; v_call: TRBV2; clone_size: .; cdr3_aa: CASSSVGAGGYLKNIQYF; cdr3_nt: TGTGCCAGCAGTTCAGTGGGGGCGGGAGGCTACCTCAAAAACATTCAGTACTTC
d_call: .; j_call: TRBJ1-2; v_call: TRBV19; clone_size: many; cdr3_aa: CASSVYYGYTF; cdr3_nt: TGTGCCAGTAGTGTATACTATGGCTACACCTTC
d_call: .; j_call: TRBJ1-2; v_call: TRBV25-1; clone_size: many; cdr3_aa: CASSGPEWGYTF; cdr3_nt: TGTGCCAGCAGTGGCCCGGAGTGGGGCTACACCTTC
d_call: .; j_call: TRBJ1-5; v_call: TRBV28; clone_size: .; cdr3_aa: CASSSPGGTNQPQHF; cdr3_nt: TGTGCCAGCAGTTCCCCGGGGGGGACGAATCAGCCCCAGCATTTT
d_call: .; j_call: TRBJ1-1; v_call: TRBV5-4; clone_size: many; cdr3_aa: CASSVRGRNTEAFF; cdr3_nt: TGTGCCAGCAGCGTGAGGGGACGCAACACTGAAGCTTTCTTT
d_call: TRBD2; j_call: TRBJ2-1; v_call: TRBV7-3; clone_size: .; cdr3_aa: CASSLGLAGGYNEQFF; cdr3_nt: TGTGCCAGCAGCTTAGGGCTAGCGGGGGGGTACAATGAGCAGTTCTTC
d_call: TRBD2; j_call: TRBJ2-4; v_call: TRBV2; clone_size: many; cdr3_aa: CASSGEGKNIQYF; cdr3_nt: TGTGCCAGCAGTGGGGAGGGCAAAAACATTCAGTACTTC
d_call: TRBD2; j_call: TRBJ2-7; v_call: TRBV7-9; clone_size: .; cdr3_aa: CASSGPPFAGGLYEQYF; cdr3_nt: TGTGCCAGCAGCGGCCCTCCATTCGCGGGAGGGTTATACGAGCAGTACTTC
d_call: .; j_call: TRBJ2-5; v_call: TRBV27; clone_size: few; cdr3_aa: CASSLFPGETQYF; cdr3_nt: TGTGCCAGCAGTTTATTCCCGGGAGAGACCCAGTACTTC
d_call: .; j_call: TRBJ1-3; v_call: TRBV12-3/TRBV12-4; clone_size: many; cdr3_aa: CASSHGQGSGNTIYF; cdr3_nt: TGTGCCAGCAGTCATGGTCAGGGCTCTGGAAACACCATATATTTT
d_call: .; j_call: TRBJ2-3; v_call: TRBV10-3; clone_size: many; cdr3_aa: CAISGDSTDTQYF; cdr3_nt: TGTGCCATCAGTGGGGACAGCACAGATACGCAGTATTTT
d_call: TRBD1; j_call: TRBJ2-3; v_call: TRBV28; clone_size: .; cdr3_aa: CASTPSGTGDDTQYF; cdr3_nt: TGTGCCAGCACCCCGTCCGGGACAGGAGATGATACGCAGTATTTT
d_call: TRBD2; j_call: TRBJ2-1; v_call: TRBV28; clone_size: many; cdr3_aa: CASSLLGLAGAGYNEQFF; cdr3_nt: TGTGCCAGCAGTTTATTAGGACTAGCGGGAGCGGGGTACAATGAGCAGTTCTTC
d_call: .; j_call: TRBJ1-5; v_call: TRBV6-2/TRBV6-3; clone_size: many; cdr3_aa: CASSPPSSMRQHF; cdr3_nt: TGTGCCAGCAGTCCCCCCTCGTCGATGCGCCAGCATTTT
d_call: .; j_call: TRBJ2-3; v_call: TRBV19; clone_size: many; cdr3_aa: CASSDRNGQGTDTQYF; cdr3_nt: TGTGCCAGTAGTGATCGCAACGGCCAGGGCACAGATACGCAGTATTTT
d_call: .; j_call: TRBJ1-6; v_call: TRBV19; clone_size: few; cdr3_aa: CASSLSGTSSYNSPLHF; cdr3_nt: TGTGCCAGTAGTCTTTCCGGGACTAGCTCCTATAATTCACCCCTCCACTTT
d_call: TRBD1; j_call: TRBJ1-2; v_call: TRBV29-1; clone_size: many; cdr3_aa: CSAGTVYGYTF; cdr3_nt: TGCAGTGCCGGGACAGTCTATGGCTACACCTTC
d_call: TRBD1; j_call: TRBJ1-2; v_call: TRBV10-2; clone_size: many; cdr3_aa: CASSERDRLGSYGYTF; cdr3_nt: TGCGCCAGCAGTGAGAGGGACAGGCTAGGTTCCTATGGCTACACCTTC
d_call: .; j_call: TRBJ1-1; v_call: TRBV28; clone_size: .; cdr3_aa: CASSFGSGMTEAFF; cdr3_nt: TGTGCCAGCAGTTTCGGGTCGGGAATGACTGAAGCTTTCTTT
d_call: TRBD1; j_call: TRBJ2-5; v_call: TRBV9; clone_size: many; cdr3_aa: CASSGTGVLGETQYF; cdr3_nt: TGTGCCAGCAGCGGGACAGGGGTGCTTGGGGAGACCCAGTACTTC
d_call: TRBD2; j_call: TRBJ2-7; v_call: TRBV20-1; clone_size: .; cdr3_aa: CSAPTGTSGGYEQYF; cdr3_nt: TGCAGTGCTCCGACCGGGACTAGCGGGGGCTACGAGCAGTACTTC
d_call: .; j_call: TRBJ1-1; v_call: TRBV6-5; clone_size: many; cdr3_aa: CASSYWRNTEAFF; cdr3_nt: TGTGCCAGCAGTTACTGGAGGAACACTGAAGCTTTCTTT
d_call: TRBD2; j_call: TRBJ2-1; v_call: TRBV29-1; clone_size: .; cdr3_aa: CSVIPWGSGDNEQFF; cdr3_nt: TGCAGCGTTATACCCTGGGGTAGCGGGGATAATGAGCAGTTCTTC
d_call: .; j_call: TRBJ2-6; v_call: TRBV2; clone_size: .; cdr3_aa: CASRTTGSGANVLTF; cdr3_nt: TGTGCCAGCAGAACAACAGGGAGCGGGGCCAACGTCCTGACTTTC
d_call: .; j_call: TRBJ2-2; v_call: TRBV7-2; clone_size: many; cdr3_aa: CASSLYAGSNTGELFF; cdr3_nt: TGTGCCAGCAGCTTATACGCGGGCTCGAACACCGGGGAGCTGTTTTTT
d_call: .; j_call: TRBJ1-4; v_call: TRBV13; clone_size: many; cdr3_aa: CASSPARGANEKLFF; cdr3_nt: TGTGCCAGCAGCCCGGCCAGGGGAGCTAATGAAAAACTGTTTTTT
d_call: .; j_call: TRBJ2-3; v_call: TRBV11-2; clone_size: many; cdr3_aa: CASSPRQASTDTQYF; cdr3_nt: TGTGCCAGCAGCCCGCGGCAGGCTAGCACAGATACGCAGTATTTT
d_call: TRBD2; j_call: TRBJ2-3; v_call: TRBV2; clone_size: many; cdr3_aa: CASNQVAGLTDTQYF; cdr3_nt: TGTGCCAGCAACCAGGTAGCGGGCCTCACAGATACGCAGTATTTT
d_call: .; j_call: TRBJ2-1; v_call: TRBV7-7; clone_size: many; cdr3_aa: CASSLRGFNNEQFF; cdr3_nt: TGTGCTAGCAGCTTGCGGGGATTTAACAATGAGCAGTTCTTC
d_call: TRBD2; j_call: TRBJ2-1; v_call: TRBV5-4; clone_size: once; cdr3_aa: CASSLYVLAGGGNEQFF; cdr3_nt: TGTGCCAGCAGCTTGTACGTGCTAGCGGGGGGTGGAAATGAGCAGTTCTTC
d_call: .; j_call: TRBJ1-2; v_call: TRBV12-3/TRBV12-4; clone_size: many; cdr3_aa: CASSLGTVGGYTF; cdr3_nt: TGTGCCAGCAGTTTAGGGACAGTGGGAGGCTACACCTTC
d_call: .; j_call: TRBJ2-2; v_call: TRBV5-6; clone_size: many; cdr3_aa: CASSLGGGHGELFF; cdr3_nt: TGTGCCAGCAGCTTGGGCGGGGGCCACGGGGAGCTGTTTTTT
d_call: .; j_call: TRBJ2-7; v_call: TRBV28; clone_size: many; cdr3_aa: CASGTGMSYEQYF; cdr3_nt: TGTGCCAGCGGTACAGGGATGTCCTACGAGCAGTACTTC
d_call: .; j_call: TRBJ1-1; v_call: TRBV11-2; clone_size: many; cdr3_aa: CASSLDSLNTEAFF; cdr3_nt: TGTGCCAGCAGCTTAGATTCCCTGAACACTGAAGCTTTCTTT
d_call: .; j_call: TRBJ2-1; v_call: TRBV16; clone_size: .; cdr3_aa: CASSLNRNNEQFF; cdr3_nt: TGTGCCAGCAGTCTCAACCGGAACAATGAGCAGTTCTTC